This record concerns one T cell receptor beta chain sequence. During active infection, Seattle patients enrolled and were then monitored through disease. Germline-derived CDR1 and CDR2 are SQVTM and ANQGSEA. This CDR3 has 12 amino acids. The V gene lost 3 bases and the J gene lost 8 bases, with 11 bases spanning the gap. This sample was taken from a study of blood T cell repertoires in COVID-19. Across the study: The study drew acute and convalescent COVID-19 samples from the United States, Italy and Spain. T cells, B-cell-depleted T cells, or PBMCs provided the cDNA or gDNA that served as material.

Authors' data handling: Counts of nucleated cells, estimated from reference gene primer amplification, were obtained. TCRdb keeps only in-frame clones here, not all; method: immunoSEQ multiplex PCR. The V and J calls and the clone size are those of that table, but D and trimming were determined from the DNA. The table records about 170,000 clones, 70% to 90% of them present only once. The chain joins TRBV29-1 to TRBJ2-1; tentative D call: TRBD1 (5 bases). Sequenced: peripheral blood. The TCR comes from a woman aged 80 or over with COVID-19, enrolled during active disease. In nucleotides, the CDR3 is TGCAGCGTTGACCCCCAGGGCCATGAGCAGTTCTTC. As protein: CSVDPQGHEQFF.